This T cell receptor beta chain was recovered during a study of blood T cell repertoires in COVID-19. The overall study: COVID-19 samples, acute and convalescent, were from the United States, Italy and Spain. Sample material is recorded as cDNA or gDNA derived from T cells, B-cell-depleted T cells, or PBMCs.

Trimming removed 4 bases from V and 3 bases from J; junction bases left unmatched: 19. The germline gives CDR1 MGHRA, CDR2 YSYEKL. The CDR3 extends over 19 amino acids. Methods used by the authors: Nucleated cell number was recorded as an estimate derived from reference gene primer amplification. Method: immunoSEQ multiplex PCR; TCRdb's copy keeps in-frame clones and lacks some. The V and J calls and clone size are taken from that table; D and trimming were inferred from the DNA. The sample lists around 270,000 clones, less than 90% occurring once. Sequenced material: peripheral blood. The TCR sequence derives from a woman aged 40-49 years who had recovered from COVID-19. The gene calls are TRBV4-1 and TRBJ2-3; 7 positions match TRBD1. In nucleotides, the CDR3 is TGCGCCAGCAGCCGACGGTTTCCTAGTCAGGGGGTCGGGACAGATACGCAGTATTTT. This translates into CASSRRFPSQGVGTDTQYF.